A single sample is the source of the 15 T cell receptor beta chains below, sequenced in a study of T cell repertoires in cytomegalovirus infection. The antigens of these receptors remain unknown. MiXCR, applied by TCRdb to the reads, yields one record per CDR3 protein. The repertoire holds 250,000 to 300,000 distinct CDR3 sequences, with around 20% as singletons. The input for sequencing was cultured PBMCs, taken from culture after CMV antigen stimulation. The receptors were gathered from a human donor in good health (CMV status not recorded). Some clones in this sample may be carry-over from other donors' samples.

On this clonotype itself: A much bigger clone sits one base away, suggesting this may be a read error. The chain combines TRBV7-2 with TRBJ2-1; D remains ambiguous. The ends were cut back, 1 base at V and 2 bases at J, with 9 bases in the middle. CDR1 and CDR2 (germline): SGHTA, FQGNSA. The CDR3 extends over 15 amino acids. CDR3 in amino acids: CASSLEGTTYNEQFF. The CDR3 DNA sequence: TGTGCCAGCAGCTTAGAGGGCACCACCTACAATGAGCAGTTCTTC.

This chain links TRBV7-9 with TRBJ1-4, with D possibly matching TRBD1 (5 bases). This CDR3 is built from 13 residues. V lost 0 bases and J lost 13, with 12 bases in between. Germline V gene sequence: CDR1 SEHNR, CDR2 FQNEAQ (reference sequence). In nucleotides, the CDR3 is TGTGCCAGCAGCTTAGCCACAATCGGGACACTGTTTTTT. Protein: CASSLATIGTLFF.

The chain employs TRBV28 and TRBJ2-2; 8 bases line up with TRBD2. From germline, CDR1 is MDHEN and CDR2 SYDVKM. This CDR3 is 16 amino acids long. V was pared by 3 bases and J by 1 base, with 4 bases of the junction left unmatched. CDR3 protein: CASSLFAGGNTGELFF. The CDR3 coding sequence is TGTGCCAGCAGTTTGTTTGCGGGAGGGAACACCGGGGAGCTGTTTTTT.

This clonotype was counted ten times or more. The chain links TRBV7-2 to TRBJ2-3, with TRBD2 matching 8 bases. The junction had 7 bases not matched to a gene; V was cut back by 5 bases and J by 3 bases. CDR3 length: 15 amino acids. Germline V gene data show CDR1 as SGHTA and CDR2 as FQGNSA. The CDR3 spells CASSDSGRGTDTQYF. CDR3 DNA sequence: TGTGCCAGCAGCGACAGCGGGAGAGGGACAGATACGCAGTATTTT.

The J gene is TRBJ2-7, the V gene TRBV7-9; the match to TRBD1 covers 7 bases. Per germline, CDR1 SEHNR and CDR2 FQNEAQ (reference sequence). V shed 0 bases and J 3 bases; nucleotides not matched to a gene: 5. The CDR3 extends over 15 amino acids. CDR3 coding DNA: TGTGCCAGCAGCTTAGCGCAGGGACAGCTCTACGAGCAGTACTTC. Its protein product is CASSLAQGQLYEQYF. Full variable domain (rest looked up from reference TRBV7-9 and TRBJ2-7): DTGVSQNPRHKITKRGQNVTFRCDPISEHNRLYWYRQTLGQGPEFLTYFQNEAQLEKSRLLSDRFSAERPKGSFSTLEIQRTEQGDSAMYLCASSLAQGQLYEQYFGPGTRLTVT.

The chain combines TRBV2 with TRBJ2-1; D possibly corresponds to TRBD2 (6 bases). Germline V lookup: CDR1 SNHLY, CDR2 FYNNEI. The V gene lost 1 base and the J gene lost 0 bases, with 13 bases spanning the gap. The CDR3 contains 17 residues. The CDR3 nucleotides are TGTGCCAGCAGTGAAGTTGGAGGGTCGAGCTCCTACAATGAGCAGTTCTTC. Protein: CASSEVGGSSSYNEQFF.

This rearrangement joins TRBV6-2 or TRBV6-3 to TRBJ2-2, with D perhaps TRBD1 (6 bases). The germline CDR1 and CDR2 sequences are MNHEY and SVGEGT. The CDR3 runs to 15 residues. The V and J ends lost 6 bases and 7 bases respectively, with 18 bases between them. CDR3 sequence (DNA): TGTGCCAGCAGGACCGGACAGCTTGATCTCGGGGAGCTGTTTTTT. Translation: CASRTGQLDLGELFF.

CDR3 in DNA: TGTGCCAGCAGTTTGGTCTTTCGCAATGAGCAGTTCTTC. Translation gives CASSLVFRNEQFF. The genes are TRBV27 and TRBJ2-1, with D unclear. The CDR3 consists of 13 residues. The germline V gene has CDR1 MNHEY and CDR2 SMNVEV (reference sequence). Trimming shortened V by 3 bases and J by 6 bases, and 9 bases separated the two germline ends.

The genes are TRBV20-1 and TRBJ1-1, with 11 bases that match TRBD1. Germline V CDR1 and CDR2: DFQATT, SNEGSKA (reference sequence). The V and J ends lost 5 bases and 5 bases, in that order; junction bases with no gene match: 16. CDR3 length: 17 residues. This CDR3 reads CSALSPGQGELETEAFF. DNA for the CDR3: TGCAGTGCTCTCTCCCCGGGACAGGGGGAGTTAGAAACTGAAGCTTTCTTT.

The rearrangement links TRBV7-2 to TRBJ1-2; no definite D call. With 0 bases removed from V and 8 bases from J, the gap between germline ends came to 10 bases. The CDR3 has 13 amino acids. Germline CDR1 is SGHTA and CDR2 is FQGNSA. The DNA for the CDR3 is TGTGCCAGCAGCTTAGCGCCGGGTGGAGGCTACACCTTC. Amino acids: CASSLAPGGGYTF.

The gene calls are TRBV2 and TRBJ2-7; no firm D call. V dropped 5 bases and J dropped 1 base, with 6 bases sitting between them. The CDR3 loop spans 12 amino acids. From germline, CDR1 is SNHLY and CDR2 FYNNEI. The CDR3 loop is CASSPPSYEQYV. The CDR3 DNA is TGTGCCAGCAGTCCACCATCCTACGAGCAGTACGTC.

The rearrangement joins TRBV27 to TRBJ2-7; no firm D call. CDR1 and CDR2 (germline): MNHEY, SMNVEV (reference sequence). V was clipped by 5 bases and J by 9 bases, with 20 bases between them. The CDR3 is 14 residues long. For the CDR3, the DNA is TGTGCCAGCAGTCCTACCCCGCCGTACCCTGGGCAGTACTTC. It translates to CASSPTPPYPGQYF.

This clonotype was counted between two and nine times. The chain is built from TRBV12-5 and TRBJ1-2, with a possible D match to TRBD1 (6 bases). The CDR3 spans 16 residues. Germline CDR1 reads LGHNT; CDR2 reads FRNRAP. The V end was cut by 6 bases, the J end by 2 bases, with 19 bases between. CDR3 residues: CASGPTGAPSNYGYTF. The CDR3, as DNA: TGTGCTAGTGGACCGACAGGCGCCCCTTCCAACTATGGCTACACCTTC. Filled out from reference TRBV12-5 and TRBJ1-2, the complete variable domain reads DARVTQTPRHKVTEMGQEVTMRCQPILGHNTVFWYRQTMMQGLELLAYFRNRAPLDDSGMPKDRFSAEMPDATLATLKIQPSEPRDSAVYFCASGPTGAPSNYGYTFGSGTRLTVV.

The V gene is TRBV27, the J gene TRBJ2-3; maybe TRBD1 (5 bases). The CDR3 loop spans 15 amino acids. V lost 5 bases and J lost 2, with 14 bases in between. The V gene's germline CDR1 is MNHEY and CDR2 SMNVEV (reference sequence). The CDR3 region is CASSGRVGLTDTQYF. Written as DNA, the CDR3 is TGTGCCAGCAGTGGCCGCGTGGGGCTCACAGATACGCAGTATTTT.

This clonotype came up a few times. One junction end disagrees with the germline gene, perhaps due to a read error. The chain joins TRBV6-6 to TRBJ2-3; D may be TRBD2 (7 bases). The CDR3 has 17 amino acids. Germline values: CDR1 MNHNY, CDR2 SVGAGI (reference sequence). The CDR3 DNA reads as TGTGCCAGCAGTTACACCCGAGGGGGGGGGAGCACTGATACGCAGTATTTT. Translating it yields CASSYTRGGGSTDTQYF.